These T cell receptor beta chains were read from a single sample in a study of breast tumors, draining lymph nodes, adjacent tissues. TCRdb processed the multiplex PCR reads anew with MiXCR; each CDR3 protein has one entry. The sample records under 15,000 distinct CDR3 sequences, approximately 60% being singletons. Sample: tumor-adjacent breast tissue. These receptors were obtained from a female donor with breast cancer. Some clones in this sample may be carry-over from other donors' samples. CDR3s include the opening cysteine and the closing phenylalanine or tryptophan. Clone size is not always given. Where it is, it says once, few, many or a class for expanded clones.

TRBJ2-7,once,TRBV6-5,CASSYKDRGHEQYF
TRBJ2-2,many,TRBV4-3,CSSSLGGGELFF
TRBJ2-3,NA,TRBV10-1,CASSEGVEREGVTDTQYF
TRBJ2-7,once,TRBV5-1,CASSLDGCEQYF
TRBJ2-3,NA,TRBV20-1,CSAGPSGSSDTQYF
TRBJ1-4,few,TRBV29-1,CSVGQGAGWEKLFF
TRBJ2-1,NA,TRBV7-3,CASSGGPNNEQFF
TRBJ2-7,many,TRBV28,CASRGARYEQYF
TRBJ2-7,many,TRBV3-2,CASSPPGEQYF
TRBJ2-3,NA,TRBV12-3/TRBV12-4,CASRRGGLNTQYF
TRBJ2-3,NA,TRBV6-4,CASSVTSGKVF
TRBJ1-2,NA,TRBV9,CASSVGVGTVYEQYYGYTF
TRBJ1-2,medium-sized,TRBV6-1,CASSERRNYGYTF
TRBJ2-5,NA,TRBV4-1,CASSTRQGGETQYF
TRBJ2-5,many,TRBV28,CASSLLNQETQYF
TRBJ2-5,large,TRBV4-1,CASSPGGQETQYF
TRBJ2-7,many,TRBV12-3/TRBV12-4,CARPRGEEDF